One and the same sample provided the 6 T cell receptor beta chains below, sequenced in a study of shared clonotypes between healthy human individuals. Naivety among CD8 cells was defined by CD45RO negativity and positive CCR7 selection, thereby excluding terminally differentiated effector memory CD45RA+ cells. Profiled with immunoSEQ multiplex PCR; TCRdb holds only in-frame clones, not every one. The sample has millions of clones, about 94% seen once. Material: naive CD8+ T cells sorted from blood. These receptors were taken from a man aged 18 to 35 in good health.

V and J are TRBV2 and TRBJ1-2; perhaps TRBD1 as D (6 bases). Germline lookup yields CDR1 SNHLY and CDR2 FYNNEI. The germline V and J ends were trimmed by 8 bases and 7 bases, with 20 bases remaining between them. The CDR3 contains 14 residues. CDR3 sequence: CASRDTFSRGGYTF. CDR3 DNA: TGTGCCAGCCGGGACACCTTTTCCAGGGGTGGCTACACCTTC.

V and J are TRBV27 and TRBJ1-3; D not resolved. This CDR3 spans 11 amino acids. Germline lookup yields CDR1 MNHEY and CDR2 SMNVEV (reference sequence). V was clipped by 4 bases and J by 8 bases, with 6 bases between them. Here the CDR3 reads CASSSFDTIYF. The CDR3 bases are TGTGCCAGCAGTTCCTTTGACACCATATATTTT.

In regard to this clone: Within the sample, other DNA sequences also encode this same CDR3. The V gene is TRBV19, the J gene TRBJ1-2; 9 nucleotides agree with TRBD1. The CDR3 is 13 residues long. Germline V gene sequence: CDR1 LNHDA, CDR2 SQIVND (reference sequence). The junction had 3 bases not matched to a gene; V was cut back by 5 bases and J by 5 bases. The CDR3 loop reads CASSVGQGYGYTF. The CDR3 DNA sequence: TGTGCCAGTAGTGTTGGACAGGGGTATGGCTACACCTTC.

This clone was detected once. The chain carries TRBV7-8 and TRBJ2-3; 7 bases match TRBD1. Germline values: CDR1 SGHVS, CDR2 FQNEAQ. CDR3 size: 16 residues. Trimming cost V 3 bases and J 4 bases; bases outside gene matches: 10. The DNA of the CDR3 is TGTGCCAGCAGCTTGCTAGATGGGACAGCGCCAGATACGCAGTATTTT. Its translation is CASSLLDGTAPDTQYF. The whole variable domain, filled in from reference TRBV7-8 and TRBJ2-3, reads GAGVSQSPRYKVAKRGQDVALRCDPISGHVSLFWYQQALGQGPEFLTYFQNEAQLDKSGLPSDRFFAERPEGSVSTLKIQRTQQEDSAVYLCASSLLDGTAPDTQYFGPGTRLTVL.

DNA of the CDR3: TGTGCCACCAGGGCCGGGACAGGGGCCTACAATGAGCAGTTCTTC. It yields the protein CATRAGTGAYNEQFF. This chain uses TRBV15 with TRBJ2-1, with 10 bases that match TRBD1. V lost 6 bases, J lost 2 bases, and 4 bases stayed unmatched. CDR1 is LNHNV, CDR2 YYDKDF, per germline (reference sequence). CDR3 size: 15 residues.

The chain combines TRBV6-1 with TRBJ2-3; 10 bases line up with TRBD1. The ends lost 1 base at V and 7 bases at J; junction bases unmatched: 2. CDR1 and CDR2 from the germline V gene are MNHNS and SASEGT. The CDR3 spans 14 residues. In DNA form, the CDR3 reads TGTGCCAGCAGTGAAGGGACAGGGGGATATACGCAGTATTTT. Translation gives CASSEGTGGYTQYF.